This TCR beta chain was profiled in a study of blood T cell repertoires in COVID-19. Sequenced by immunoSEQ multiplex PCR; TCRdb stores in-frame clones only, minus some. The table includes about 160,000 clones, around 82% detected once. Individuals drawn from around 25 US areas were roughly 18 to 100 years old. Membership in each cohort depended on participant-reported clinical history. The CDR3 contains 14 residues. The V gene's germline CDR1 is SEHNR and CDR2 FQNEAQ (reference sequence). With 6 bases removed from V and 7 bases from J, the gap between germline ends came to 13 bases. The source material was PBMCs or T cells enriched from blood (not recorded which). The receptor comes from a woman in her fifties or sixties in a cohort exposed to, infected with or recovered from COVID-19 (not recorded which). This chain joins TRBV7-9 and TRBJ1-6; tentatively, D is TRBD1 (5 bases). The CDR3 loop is CASSPQGGNSPLHF. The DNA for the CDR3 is TGTGCCAGCAGTCCGCAGGGAGGGAATTCACCCCTCCACTTT.